This T cell receptor (beta chain) was identified in a study of T cell responses to AZD1222 COVID-19 vaccine. The wider study: Pooling of second doses given at about 4 or about 12 weeks was done.

Data came from immunoSEQ multiplex PCR; TCRdb stores just in-frame clones and leaves some out. The top ten hold about 1.8% of the sample, which has about 100,000 clones, about 85% seen once. Findings and limits, study-wide: In a largely white British group with more females than males, clonal diversity was possibly underestimated. All repertoire sampling was performed exclusively after the peak T cell response. Mapped onto spike, vaccine-associated CD4 TCRs spanned it and were dominant at 160-218 and 743-854.

Germline lookup yields CDR1 ENHRY and CDR2 SYGVKD. V was trimmed by 7 bases and J by 2 bases, leaving 15 bases between them. This CDR3 has 14 amino acids. With regard to this clone: Its antigen is as yet unknown.

The clonotype originates from an adult in good health. The chain uses TRBV10-3 and TRBJ2-7; no clear D. Sequencing used peripheral blood, obtained on day 0 of AZD1222 vaccination. The CDR3 is CAIKGTEITYEQYF. The CDR3 DNA is TGTGCCATCAAAGGAACAGAAATTACCTACGAGCAGTACTTC.